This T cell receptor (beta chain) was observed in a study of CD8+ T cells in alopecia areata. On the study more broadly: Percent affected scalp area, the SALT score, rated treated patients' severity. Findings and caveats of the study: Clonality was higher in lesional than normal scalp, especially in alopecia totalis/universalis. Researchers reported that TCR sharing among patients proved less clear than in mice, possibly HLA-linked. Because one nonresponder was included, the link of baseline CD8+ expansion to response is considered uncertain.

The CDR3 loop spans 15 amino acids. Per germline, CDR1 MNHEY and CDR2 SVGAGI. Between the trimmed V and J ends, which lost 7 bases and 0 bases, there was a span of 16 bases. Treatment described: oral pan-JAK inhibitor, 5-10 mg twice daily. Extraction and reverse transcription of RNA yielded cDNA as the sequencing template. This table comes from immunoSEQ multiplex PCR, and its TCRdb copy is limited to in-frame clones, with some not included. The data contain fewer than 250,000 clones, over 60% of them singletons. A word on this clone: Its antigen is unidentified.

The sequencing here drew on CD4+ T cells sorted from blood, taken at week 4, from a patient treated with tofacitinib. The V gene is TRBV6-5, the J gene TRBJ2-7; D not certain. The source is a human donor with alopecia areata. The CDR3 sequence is CASKTSYVDSYEQYF. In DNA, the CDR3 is TGTGCCAGCAAAACCTCGTATGTGGACTCCTACGAGCAGTACTTC.